The TCR beta chain under discussion was sequenced for a study of chemoradiotherapy in HPV16-positive cancers. At the level of the study: Candidate HPV-specific clones and shared TCR motifs came from a couple of HPV16-positive patients. General study results and limits: Non-HPV-specific T cells did not expand in tumors during treatment, whereas candidate HPV-specific clones and E7-related motifs did. The functional HPV-specific definition rests on just two HPV16-positive patients.

Repertoires were generated with immunoSEQ multiplex PCR, while TCRdb's copy carries only in-frame clones and drops some. This sample carries several thousand clones, about three quarters of them seen once, and the ten largest clones take over 3%. This clone was seen a single time. Its antigen is still unknown. Samples were taken several times over chemoradiotherapy. Germline V lookup: CDR1 SGHTA, CDR2 FQGTGA. The CDR3 sequence is 14 residues long. Trimming cost V 5 bases and J 1 base, with 11 bases left between them. This sequence joins TRBV7-3 and TRBJ1-1; the D is unclear. The sequence came from a human donor with HPV-associated anogenital cancer. Sampling was conducted from a patient who underwent chemoradiotherapy. CDR3 sequence: CASSPRRTNTEAFF. The CDR3 coding sequence is TGTGCCAGCAGCCCCCGGAGGACGAACACTGAAGCTTTCTTT.